These 31 T cell receptor beta chains were sequenced from one sample in a study of shared clonotypes between healthy human individuals. Some clones are missing from TCRdb's copy, which holds only in-frame ones; the method was immunoSEQ multiplex PCR. This repertoire shows hundreds of thousands of clones, around 70% found once; its top ten account for 8.5% to 12%. Sequencing was done on a sample of memory CD4+ T cells sorted from blood. Subset reported: CD45RA-negative fraction. Receptors originate from a man aged 25-45 years in good health.

Remarks on this clone: Compared with germline, one end of the junction differs, possibly owing to a read error. This chain uses TRBV28 with TRBJ2-7, with a possible D match to TRBD1 (5 bases). This CDR3 comprises 17 residues. Per the germline V gene, CDR1 is MDHEN and CDR2 is SYDVKM. In nucleotides, the CDR3 is TGTGCCAGCAGTCTGGACCTCTTGACAGTCCCGATTACTGGAAAAAACTTC. Translating gives CASSLDLLTVPITGKNF.

The V gene is TRBV7-8, the J gene TRBJ1-2; D not certain. The CDR3 has 14 residues. V lost 1 base and J lost 4, with 10 bases in between. Germline loops: CDR1 SGHVS, CDR2 FQNEAQ. This chain's CDR3 is CASSLGWTGYGYTF. The CDR3 coding sequence is TGTGCCAGCAGCTTAGGTTGGACTGGCTATGGCTACACCTTC.

This sequence joins TRBV14 and TRBJ1-1; tentatively, D is TRBD1 (5 bases). CDR1 is SGHDN and CDR2 is FVKESK in the germline V gene. The CDR3 consists of 15 residues. The V gene lost 4 bases and the J gene lost 4 bases, with 16 bases spanning the gap. The CDR3 loop is CASSLLNRGGTEAFF. The DNA for the CDR3 is TGTGCCAGCAGCCTACTCAACCGGGGGGGCACTGAAGCTTTCTTT. Supplemented by reference TRBV14 and TRBJ1-1, the full variable domain reads EAGVTQFPSHSVIEKGQTVTLRCDPISGHDNLYWYRRVMGKEIKFLLHFVKESKQDESGMPNNRFLAERTGGTYSTLKVQPAELEDSGVYFCASSLLNRGGTEAFFGQGTRLTVV.

As DNA, the CDR3 is TGTGCCAGCAGGGACAGACAGGTTTCTGGCTACACCTTC. Amino acid sequence: CASRDRQVSGYTF. The J gene is TRBJ1-2, the V gene TRBV25-1; weak D call: TRBD1 (6 bases). Trimming left V 6 bases short and J 7 bases short, with 15 bases between. The CDR3 has 13 amino acids. Per germline, CDR1 MGHDK and CDR2 SYGVNS.

This chain connects TRBV6-5 to TRBJ1-5; 8 bases align to TRBD1. The CDR3 is 14 residues long. Germline CDR1 and CDR2: MNHEY and SVGAGI. V dropped 2 bases and J dropped 7; count of bases not matched to a gene: 4. CDR3 sequence reads: CASSYGQGYQPQHF. CDR3 nucleotides: TGTGCCAGCAGTTACGGACAGGGATACCAGCCCCAGCATTTT.

This chain connects TRBV29-1 to TRBJ2-1, with D hard to call. Trimming took off 4 bases at V and 3 bases at J, with 10 bases between the two ends. This CDR3 region has 13 residues. The germline V gene encodes CDR1 SQVTM and CDR2 ANQGSEA. The CDR3 here is CSVGAYIYNEQFF. In DNA, the CDR3 is TGCAGCGTTGGGGCTTACATCTACAATGAGCAGTTCTTC.

V and J are TRBV30 and TRBJ2-2; perhaps TRBD1 as D (6 bases). Germline values: CDR1 GTSNPN, CDR2 SVGIG (reference sequence). The CDR3 spans 12 residues. V lost 4 bases to trimming and J lost 7 bases, with 10 bases between them. CDR3 loop: CAWNRAIGELFF. CDR3 sequence (DNA): TGTGCCTGGAACAGGGCGATCGGGGAGCTGTTTTTT.

The chain combines TRBV4-3 with TRBJ2-7; D perhaps matches TRBD2 (6 bases). Per germline, CDR1 LGHNA and CDR2 YSLEER. The length of the CDR3 is 13 residues. The germline V and J ends were trimmed by 1 base and 6 bases, with 10 bases remaining between them. As DNA, the CDR3 is TGCGCCAGCAGCCAAGTCGTGGGACTCGAGCAGTACTTC. Encoded protein: CASSQVVGLEQYF.

The V and J genes are TRBV30 and TRBJ1-1; possibly TRBD1 for D (5 bases). Germline lookup yields CDR1 GTSNPN and CDR2 SVGIG (reference sequence). There are 13 residues in the CDR3. The ends were cut back, 5 bases at V and 4 bases at J, with 14 bases in the middle. This CDR3 is CAWGREGSTEAFF. DNA for the CDR3: TGTGCCTGGGGGCGAGAGGGGAGCACTGAAGCTTTCTTT.

V gene TRBV18 combines with J gene TRBJ2-1; a weak D match, TRBD1 (5 bases). Germline V gene lookup returns CDR1 KGHSH and CDR2 LQKENI. The CDR3 is 12 residues long. Trimming pared 3 bases from V and 10 bases from J, leaving 10 bases between. The DNA of the CDR3 is TGTGCCAGCTCACCCCTAGGGGTCGAGCAGTTCTTC. Amino acids: CASSPLGVEQFF. The whole variable domain, remainder taken from reference TRBV18 and TRBJ2-1, is NAGVMQNPRHLVRRRGQEARLRCSPMKGHSHVYWYRQLPEEGLKFMVYLQKENIIDESGMPKERFSAEFPKEGPSILRIQQVVRGDSAAYFCASSPLGVEQFFGPGTRLTVL.

This rearrangement joins TRBV6-1 to TRBJ2-1, with 9 bases fitting TRBD2. Germline CDR1 reads MNHNS; CDR2 reads SASEGT. This CDR3 region has 18 residues. J was trimmed by 4 bases and V by 4 bases; bases with no gene match: 14. This CDR3 reads CASSGSTLGTSYYNEQFF. CDR3 coding DNA: TGTGCCAGCAGTGGTTCTACCCTCGGGACTAGCTATTACAATGAGCAGTTCTTC.

Comments on this clone: Other DNA sequences in the same sample also yield this CDR3. The chain employs TRBV5-1 and TRBJ1-1; 8 nucleotides line up with TRBD1. The CDR3 spans 14 residues. Germline V lookup: CDR1 SGHRS, CDR2 YFSETQ. V lost 1 base and J lost 3; bases outside the gene matches: 2. The CDR3: CASSLTGGDTEAFF. As DNA, the CDR3 is TGCGCCAGCAGCTTGACAGGGGGGGACACTGAAGCTTTCTTT.

The V gene is TRBV30, the J gene TRBJ2-2; D possibly matches TRBD1 or TRBD2 (5 bases each). The V end lost 2 bases, the J end lost 6 bases, and 13 bases lay between the germline ends. Germline assignment: CDR1 GTSNPN and CDR2 SVGIG (reference sequence). This CDR3 contains 14 residues. DNA of the CDR3: TGTGCCTGGAGTCGGGACCCCGGGGCCGGGGAGCTGTTTTTT. Translated: CAWSRDPGAGELFF.

The V gene is TRBV6-1, the J gene TRBJ2-7; maybe TRBD2 (6 bases). Germline CDR1 MNHNS, CDR2 SASEGT. CDR3 size: 13 residues. V gave up 6 bases and J gave up 1 base, with 10 bases separating them. CDR3 in amino acids: CASRAGQSYEQYF. The CDR3 nucleotides are TGTGCCAGCAGGGCGGGGCAGTCCTACGAGCAGTACTTC.

This clone was picked up a small number of times. The chain joins TRBV19 to TRBJ1-5, with a tentative D call TRBD1 (6 bases). Trimming took off 5 bases at V and 7 bases at J, with 15 bases between the two ends. This CDR3 spans 14 amino acids. The V gene's germline CDR1 is LNHDA and CDR2 SQIVND (reference sequence). DNA for the CDR3: TGTGCCAGTAGTGCCAACAGGGTAAGGCAGCCCCAGCATTTT. Residues: CASSANRVRQPQHF.

The rearrangement uses TRBV7-2 and TRBJ2-5, with a weak D call TRBD2 (5 bases). V dropped 1 base and J dropped 6 bases, with 9 bases sitting between them. The CDR3 totals 13 residues. Germline V lookup: CDR1 SGHTA, CDR2 FQGNSA. For the CDR3, the DNA is TGTGCCAGCAGCTTAGAGTCTAGCCAGACCCAGTACTTC. Protein sequence: CASSLESSQTQYF.

J is TRBJ1-4 and V is TRBV28; D gene unclear. Germline CDR1 and CDR2: MDHEN and SYDVKM. The CDR3 is 15 amino acids. V shed 6 bases and J shed 3 bases, with 14 bases lying between them. For the CDR3, the DNA is TGTGCCAGCAGCCATGGAGGCTCCCCTAATGAAAAACTGTTTTTT. Its protein is CASSHGGSPNEKLFF.

V and J are TRBV5-8 and TRBJ2-7; no clear D. Germline V gene data show CDR1 as SGHTS and CDR2 as YDEGEE. V was trimmed by 5 bases and J by 3 bases, leaving 9 bases between them. The length of the CDR3 is 12 residues. The CDR3 spells CASRNRRYEQYF. CDR3 DNA sequence: TGTGCCAGCAGAAACCGCCGCTACGAGCAGTACTTC.

The chain combines TRBV7-2 with TRBJ1-5; D might be TRBD1 (6 bases). Per the germline V gene, CDR1 is SGHTA and CDR2 is FQGNSA. This CDR3 has 15 amino acids. The ends were cut back, 8 bases at V and 4 bases at J, with 18 bases in the middle. As DNA, the CDR3 is TGTGCCAGCCAAATTACAGGGTTTCGAAATCAGCCCCAGCATTTT. Translation: CASQITGFRNQPQHF.

V is TRBV28 and J is TRBJ2-1; no definite D call. This CDR3 spans 14 amino acids. Trimming left V 5 bases short and J 2 bases short, with 10 bases between. Per germline, CDR1 MDHEN and CDR2 SYDVKM. CDR3 sequence reads: CASSPASPYNEQFF. CDR3 in DNA: TGTGCCAGCAGTCCCGCCTCACCCTACAATGAGCAGTTCTTC.

The table lists this clone with a few counts. This chain connects TRBV28 to TRBJ1-5; D is uncertain. The V gene lost 5 bases and the J gene lost 0 bases, with 14 bases spanning the gap. The CDR3 is 16 residues long. Germline CDR1 and CDR2: MDHEN and SYDVKM. The CDR3 DNA reads as TGTGCCAGCAGTCCCGGTCCGGCCTCTAGCAATCAGCCCCAGCATTTT. Encoded protein: CASSPGPASSNQPQHF.

The chain carries TRBV5-1 and TRBJ2-3; 8 bases fit TRBD2. V lost 5 bases, J lost 1 base, and 6 bases stayed unmatched. CDR1 SGHRS and CDR2 YFSETQ come from the germline V gene. This CDR3 is 15 amino acids long. In DNA form, the CDR3 reads TGCGCCAGCAGGGTTACGACTAGCGGCACAGATACGCAGTATTTT. It encodes CASRVTTSGTDTQYF. Drawing the rest from reference TRBV5-1 and TRBJ2-3, the complete variable domain is KAGVTQTPRYLIKTRGQQVTLSCSPISGHRSVSWYQQTPGQGLQFLFEYFSETQRNKGNFPGRFSGRQFSNSRSEMNVSTLELGDSALYLCASRVTTSGTDTQYFGPGTRLTVL.

The J gene is TRBJ2-2, the V gene TRBV28; D ambiguous. Trimming stripped 4 bases from V and 3 bases from J, with 3 bases between. Germline assignment: CDR1 MDHEN and CDR2 SYDVKM. CDR3 length: 12 residues. The CDR3 spells CASSSDTGELFF. The CDR3 region has the DNA TGTGCCAGCAGTTCAGACACCGGGGAGCTGTTTTTT.

Note on this clone: A far larger clone is one nucleotide away, so this likely arose from a read error. The chain couples TRBV5-1 to TRBJ1-1; 7 bases are a match to TRBD1. Germline CDR1 reads SGHRS; CDR2 reads YFSETQ. The CDR3 runs to 14 residues. V lost 3 bases and J lost 6; bases outside the gene matches: 8. CDR3 residues: CASSWTGANAEAFF. The CDR3 DNA reads as TGCGCCAGCAGCTGGACAGGAGCTAACGCTGAAGCTTTCTTT. The complete variable domain, with remaining parts taken from reference TRBV5-1 and TRBJ1-1, reads KAGVTQTPRYLIKTRGQQVTLSCSPISGHRSVSWYQQTPGQGLQFLFEYFSETQRNKGNFPGRFSGRQFSNSRSEMNVSTLELGDSALYLCASSWTGANAEAFFGQGTRLTVV.

V is TRBV5-5 and J is TRBJ2-7; possible D gene TRBD2, 5 bases. The germline V gene has CDR1 SGHKS and CDR2 YYEKEE (reference sequence). Trimming removed 4 bases at V and 1 base at J, with 12 bases between. The CDR3 is made up of 14 amino acids. CDR3 residues: CASSPVRDSYEQYF. DNA for the CDR3: TGTGCCAGCAGCCCGGTTCGGGATTCCTACGAGCAGTACTTC.

In its sample, this clone was seen a few times. This chain links TRBV5-6 with TRBJ1-1; D is unclear. Germline CDR1 reads SGHDT; CDR2 reads YYEEEE. This CDR3 spans 12 amino acids. V dropped 0 bases and J dropped 6 bases, with 6 bases sitting between them. The CDR3 here is CASSLDSAEAFF. As DNA, the CDR3 is TGTGCCAGCAGCTTGGACAGTGCTGAAGCTTTCTTT.

The rearrangement joins TRBV9 to TRBJ2-7, with 13 bases aligning to TRBD2. Losses at the gene ends were 0 bases for V and 7 bases for J; bases not matched to a gene: 10. CDR1 and CDR2 from the germline V gene are SGDLS and YYNGEE. This CDR3 comprises 17 residues. DNA of the CDR3: TGTGCCAGCAGCGTAGGAGGAGAGGGACTAGCGGGACGTGAGCAGTACTTC. Translation: CASSVGGEGLAGREQYF.

This chain connects TRBV4-2 to TRBJ2-7; D is possibly TRBD2 (6 bases). The CDR3 spans 15 residues. Trimming cost V 3 bases and J 3 bases, with 15 bases left between them. The V gene's germline CDR1 is LGHNA and CDR2 YNFKEQ. The CDR3 loop is CASSQGLANGYEQYF. The DNA for the CDR3 is TGTGCCAGCAGCCAGGGTCTAGCGAATGGCTACGAGCAGTACTTC.

This rearrangement joins TRBV4-3 to TRBJ2-3; TRBD2 agrees at 9 bases. There are 17 residues in the CDR3. In germline, CDR1 is LGHNA, CDR2 YSLEER. V gave up 0 bases and J gave up 7 bases; unmatched junction bases: 11. CDR3 residues: CASSQDLPSGIANTQYF. The CDR3 DNA reads as TGCGCCAGCAGCCAAGATCTACCTAGCGGGATAGCGAATACGCAGTATTTT.

CDR3 nucleotides: TGTGCCAGCAGCTCTACTAGCGGGGGCTTCCATACGCAGTATTTT. It translates to CASSSTSGGFHTQYF. The rearrangement uses TRBV7-9 and TRBJ2-3; 11 positions agree with TRBD2. Germline V CDR1 and CDR2: SEHNR, FQNEAQ (reference sequence). The CDR3 is 15 residues long. The V segment lost 4 bases and the J segment 7 bases; nucleotides outside the gene matches: 7.

The V and J genes are TRBV28 and TRBJ1-2, with a possible D match to TRBD1 (6 bases). Per germline, CDR1 MDHEN and CDR2 SYDVKM. The CDR3 sequence is 14 residues long. V lost 7 bases and J 0 bases, leaving 12 bases between the germline ends. The CDR3 sequence: CASTKDRANYGYTF. CDR3 sequence (DNA): TGTGCCAGCACTAAGGACAGAGCTAACTATGGCTACACCTTC.